A single sample is the source of the 18 T cell receptor beta chains below, sequenced in a study of PD-1 blockade in mismatch repair-deficient tumors. TCRdb's table, derived via immunoSEQ multiplex PCR, lists solely in-frame clones and lacks some. This table holds more than 95,000 clones, 70% to 90% found once. The material sequenced was peripheral blood, taken 44 weeks after starting pembrolizumab. These receptors came from an adult with mismatch repair-deficient cancer.

This chain connects TRBV5-1 to TRBJ2-7; 12 nucleotides line up with TRBD2. Germline assignment: CDR1 SGHRS and CDR2 YFSETQ. The CDR3 spans 19 residues. V lost 1 base, J lost 3 bases, and 14 bases stayed unmatched. The CDR3 DNA follows: TGCGCCAGCAGCTTGAAGTCCTTAGAACTAGCGGGAGGCCGCTACGAGCAGTACTTC. Translating it yields CASSLKSLELAGGRYEQYF.

The V gene is TRBV11-3, the J gene TRBJ2-7, with D possibly being TRBD2 (5 bases). Germline V lookup: CDR1 SGHNT, CDR2 YENEEA. The V gene lost 7 bases and the J gene lost 1 base, with 14 bases spanning the gap. The CDR3 loop spans 14 amino acids. CDR3 amino acids: CASTTTAGSYEQYF. The CDR3 DNA sequence: TGTGCCAGCACCACGACGGCGGGTTCCTACGAGCAGTACTTC.

The genes are TRBV9 and TRBJ1-5, with a tentative D call TRBD1 (6 bases). Per germline, CDR1 SGDLS and CDR2 YYNGEE. V was cut by 2 bases and J by 2 bases, with 11 bases left in between. This CDR3 comprises 15 residues. The CDR3 nucleotides read TGTGCCAGCAGCGTCGGGGGGCACCGCAATCAGCCCCAGCATTTT. This sequence encodes CASSVGGHRNQPQHF.

Written as DNA, the CDR3 is TGTGCCAGCTCACCACCGGCCCTAAGCTCCTACAATGAGCAGTTCTTC. It specifies CASSPPALSSYNEQFF. The chain has TRBV18 and TRBJ2-1, with D hard to call. From germline, CDR1 is KGHSH and CDR2 LQKENI. The length of the CDR3 is 16 residues. Trimming removed 0 bases at V and 0 bases at J, with 9 bases between.

The V and J genes are TRBV7-2 and TRBJ2-7; 8 nucleotides match TRBD1. Per the germline V gene, CDR1 is SGHTA and CDR2 is FQGNSA. The CDR3 is 14 amino acids. V lost 3 bases, J lost 3 bases, and 4 bases stayed unmatched. CDR3 DNA sequence: TGTGCCAGCAGCTTGGGACAGGATCACTACGAGCAGTACTTC. Its translation: CASSLGQDHYEQYF.

This chain uses TRBV4-1 with TRBJ1-2; D may be TRBD1 (6 bases). V was cut by 4 bases and J by 4 bases, with 28 bases left in between. The V gene's germline CDR1 is MGHRA and CDR2 YSYEKL. The CDR3 has 19 amino acids. In DNA, the CDR3 is TGCGCCAGCAGCCCCATAATGAAGGACAGAGAGGGGAAGGGCTATGGCTACACCTTC. Protein sequence: CASSPIMKDREGKGYGYTF.

V and J are TRBV5-1 and TRBJ1-1, with 7 bases lining up with TRBD1. J was trimmed by 5 bases and V by 2 bases; bases with no gene match: 0. This CDR3 spans 12 amino acids. Germline CDR1 and CDR2: SGHRS and YFSETQ. The CDR3: CASSFRGTEAFF. CDR3 nucleotide sequence: TGCGCCAGCAGCTTCAGGGGGACTGAAGCTTTCTTT. The variable domain in full, with the rest retrieved from reference TRBV5-1 and TRBJ1-1, is KAGVTQTPRYLIKTRGQQVTLSCSPISGHRSVSWYQQTPGQGLQFLFEYFSETQRNKGNFPGRFSGRQFSNSRSEMNVSTLELGDSALYLCASSFRGTEAFFGQGTRLTVV.

The chain carries TRBV30 and TRBJ2-6, with 8 bases that match TRBD2. CDR1 is GTSNPN and CDR2 is SVGIG in the germline V gene (reference sequence). This CDR3 is 12 amino acids long. The V segment lost 8 bases and the J segment 10 bases; nucleotides outside the gene matches: 7. CDR3 protein: CAGTSGVNVLTF. Here the CDR3 DNA reads TGTGCCGGAACTAGCGGTGTTAACGTCCTGACTTTC.

The genes are TRBV6-1 and TRBJ1-5, with a tentative D call TRBD1 (5 bases). CDR1 and CDR2 from the germline V gene are MNHNS and SASEGT. The CDR3 is 14 amino acids. The V and J ends lost 6 bases and 2 bases respectively, with 11 bases between them. CDR3 in DNA: TGTGCCAGCAGAACGGGGCGGGGCAATCAGCCCCAGCATTTT. Translation gives CASRTGRGNQPQHF.

The chain recombines TRBV27 with TRBJ1-5; 9 bases are shared with TRBD1. J was trimmed by 6 bases and V by 6 bases; bases with no gene match: 9. This CDR3 region has 15 residues. Per the germline V gene, CDR1 is MNHEY and CDR2 is SMNVEV (reference sequence). The CDR3 nucleotides are TGTGCCAGCAGGGACAGGGGCGGGATGTCTCAGCCCCAGCATTTT. Its translation: CASRDRGGMSQPQHF.

Comment on this clone: The same CDR3 is also encoded by other DNA sequences in this sample. V usage is TRBV7-9 and J usage is TRBJ2-7; D ambiguous. The CDR3 totals 11 residues. The V and J ends lost 2 bases and 4 bases respectively, with 3 bases between them. Germline CDR1 reads SEHNR; CDR2 reads FQNEAQ (reference sequence). CDR3 loop: CASSLSYEQYF. For the CDR3, the DNA is TGTGCCAGCAGCTTAAGTTACGAGCAGTACTTC.

The chain has TRBV2 and TRBJ2-5, with 9 positions matching TRBD1. The CDR3 extends over 12 amino acids. The germline gives CDR1 SNHLY, CDR2 FYNNEI. The J segment lost 4 bases and the V segment lost 8 bases, leaving 2 bases of the junction unmatched. The DNA of the CDR3 is TGTGCCAGCGGACAGGGGTTAGAGACCCAGTACTTC. Translating gives CASGQGLETQYF.

This chain uses TRBV2 with TRBJ1-4; the D is unclear. This CDR3 contains 12 residues. Per germline, CDR1 SNHLY and CDR2 FYNNEI. V lost 6 bases to trimming and J lost 8 bases, with 10 bases between them. The DNA for the CDR3 is TGTGCCAGCAGCGGAAAGGAGGAAAAACTGTTTTTT. Translating it yields CASSGKEEKLFF.

A remark on this clone: At one of its ends the junction is not consistent with the germline gene, which may arise from a read error. CDR3 in amino acids: CASSPSIDRDLFF. CDR3 coding DNA: TGCGCCAGCAGCCCCTCAATTGACAGGGACCTGTTTTTT. The rearrangement links TRBV5-1 to TRBJ2-2; 7 bases line up with TRBD1. In germline, CDR1 is SGHRS, CDR2 YFSETQ. The length of the CDR3 is 13 residues. Drawing the rest from reference TRBV5-1 and TRBJ2-2, the complete variable domain is KAGVTQTPRYLIKTRGQQVTLSCSPISGHRSVSWYQQTPGQGLQFLFEYFSETQRNKGNFPGRFSGRQFSNSRSEMNVSTLELGDSALYLCASSPSIDRDLFFGEGSRLTVL.

V and J are TRBV6-6 and TRBJ2-3; D unclear. Trimming pared 8 bases from V and 0 bases from J, leaving 18 bases between. CDR1 and CDR2 (germline): MNHNY, SVGAGI (reference sequence). The CDR3 runs to 16 residues. The CDR3 DNA follows: TGTGCCAGCGCCCACTCCTTAGGGTCGAGCACAGATACGCAGTATTTT. Encoded protein: CASAHSLGSSTDTQYF.

This chain uses TRBV7-8 with TRBJ2-1; 9 positions match TRBD2. The J segment lost 5 bases and the V segment lost 4 bases, leaving 9 bases of the junction unmatched. Germline loops: CDR1 SGHVS, CDR2 FQNEAQ. The CDR3 has 16 amino acids. In DNA form, the CDR3 reads TGTGCCAGCAGCTGGGGACTAGCCATACCTCACAATGAGCAGTTCTTC. Translation: CASSWGLAIPHNEQFF.

The chain employs TRBV2 and TRBJ2-7, with D perhaps matching TRBD1 (5 bases). Trimming left V 6 bases short and J 0 bases short, with 12 bases between. CDR3 size: 14 residues. Germline V lookup: CDR1 SNHLY, CDR2 FYNNEI. CDR3 sequence reads: CASRDDRDSYEQYF. The CDR3 region has the DNA TGTGCCAGCAGAGATGACAGAGACTCCTACGAGCAGTACTTC.

V gene TRBV19 combines with J gene TRBJ2-5; D perhaps matches TRBD2 (5 bases). The V end was cut by 4 bases, the J end by 6 bases, with 12 bases between. This CDR3 has 13 residues. Germline-derived CDR1 and CDR2 are LNHDA and SQIVND (reference sequence). Here the CDR3 DNA reads TGTGCCAGTAGTACCGTGGGAGTTAAGACCCAGTACTTC. Protein product: CASSTVGVKTQYF.